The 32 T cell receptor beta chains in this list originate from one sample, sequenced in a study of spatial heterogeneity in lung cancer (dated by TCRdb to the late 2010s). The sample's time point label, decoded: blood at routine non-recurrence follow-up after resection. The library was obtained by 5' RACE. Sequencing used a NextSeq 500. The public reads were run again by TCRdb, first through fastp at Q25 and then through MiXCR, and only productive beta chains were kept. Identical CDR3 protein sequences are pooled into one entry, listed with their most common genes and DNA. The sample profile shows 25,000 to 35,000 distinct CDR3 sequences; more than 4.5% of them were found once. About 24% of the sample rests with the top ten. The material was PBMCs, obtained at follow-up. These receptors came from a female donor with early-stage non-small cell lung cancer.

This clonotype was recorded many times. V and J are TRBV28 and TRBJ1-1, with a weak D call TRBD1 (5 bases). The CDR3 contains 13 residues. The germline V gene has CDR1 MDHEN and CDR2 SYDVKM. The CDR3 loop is CESQGDWGTEAFF. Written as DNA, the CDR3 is TGTGAAAGTCAGGGTGATTGGGGCACTGAAGCTTTCTTT.

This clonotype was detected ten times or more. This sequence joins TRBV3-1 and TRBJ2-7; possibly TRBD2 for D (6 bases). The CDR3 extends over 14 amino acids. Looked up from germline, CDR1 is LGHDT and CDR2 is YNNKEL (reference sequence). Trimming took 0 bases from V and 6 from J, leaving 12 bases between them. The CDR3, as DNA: TGTGCCAGCAGCCAAGAAACGGAAGCGGGCGAGCAGTACTTC. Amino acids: CASSQETEAGEQYF.

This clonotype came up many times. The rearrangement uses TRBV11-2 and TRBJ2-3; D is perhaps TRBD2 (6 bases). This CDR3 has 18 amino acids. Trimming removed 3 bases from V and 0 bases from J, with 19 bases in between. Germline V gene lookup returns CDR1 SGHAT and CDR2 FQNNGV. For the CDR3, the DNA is TGTGCCAGCAGCTTTAATCCGACTAGTAGTCCTAGCACAGATACGCAGTATTTT. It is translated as CASSFNPTSSPSTDTQYF.

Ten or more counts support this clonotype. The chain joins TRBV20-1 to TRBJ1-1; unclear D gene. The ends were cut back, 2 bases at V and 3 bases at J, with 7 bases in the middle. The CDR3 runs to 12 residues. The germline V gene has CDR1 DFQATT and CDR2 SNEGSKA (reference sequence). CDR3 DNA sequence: TGCAGTGCTAGAAATTCATACACTGAAGCTTTCTTT. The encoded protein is CSARNSYTEAFF.

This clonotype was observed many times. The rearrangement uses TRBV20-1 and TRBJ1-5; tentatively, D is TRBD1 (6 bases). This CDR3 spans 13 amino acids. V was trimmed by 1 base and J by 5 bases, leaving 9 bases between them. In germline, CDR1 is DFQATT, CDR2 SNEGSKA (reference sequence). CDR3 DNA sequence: TGCAGTGCTAGAGCCGACAGGTATCAGCCCCAGCATTTT. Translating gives CSARADRYQPQHF.

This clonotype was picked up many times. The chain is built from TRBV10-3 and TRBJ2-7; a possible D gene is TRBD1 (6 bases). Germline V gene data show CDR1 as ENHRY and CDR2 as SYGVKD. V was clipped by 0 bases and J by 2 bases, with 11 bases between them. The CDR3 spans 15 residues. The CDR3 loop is CAISESNGQTYEQYF. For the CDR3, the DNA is TGTGCCATCAGTGAGTCGAATGGACAGACCTACGAGCAGTACTTC.

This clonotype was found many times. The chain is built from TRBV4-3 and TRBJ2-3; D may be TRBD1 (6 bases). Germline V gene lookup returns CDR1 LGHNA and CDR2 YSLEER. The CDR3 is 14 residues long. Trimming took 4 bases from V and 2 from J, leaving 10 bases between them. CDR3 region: CASSPGQNTDTQYF. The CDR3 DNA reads TGCGCCAGCAGCCCCGGACAGAACACAGATACGCAGTATTTT.

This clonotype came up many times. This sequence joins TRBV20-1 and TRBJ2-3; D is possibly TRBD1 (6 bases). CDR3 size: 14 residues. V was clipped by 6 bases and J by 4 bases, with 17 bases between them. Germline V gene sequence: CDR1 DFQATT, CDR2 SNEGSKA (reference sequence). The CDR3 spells CSATRQDLPDTQYF. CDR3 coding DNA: TGCAGTGCGACAAGACAGGACCTCCCAGATACGCAGTATTTT.

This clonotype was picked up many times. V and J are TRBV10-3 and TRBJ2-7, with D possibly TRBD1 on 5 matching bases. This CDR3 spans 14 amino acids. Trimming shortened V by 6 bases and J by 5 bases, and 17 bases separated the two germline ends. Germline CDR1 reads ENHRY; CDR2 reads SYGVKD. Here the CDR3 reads CAISGQAGQNEQYF. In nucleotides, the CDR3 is TGTGCCATCAGCGGGCAGGCAGGGCAGAACGAGCAGTACTTC.

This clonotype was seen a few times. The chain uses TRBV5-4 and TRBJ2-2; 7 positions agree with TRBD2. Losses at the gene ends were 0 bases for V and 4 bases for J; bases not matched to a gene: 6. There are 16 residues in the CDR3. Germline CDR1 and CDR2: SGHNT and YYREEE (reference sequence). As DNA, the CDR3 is TGTGCCAGCAGCTTGGCCCCGGGACTATCCACCGGGGAGCTGTTTTTT. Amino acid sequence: CASSLAPGLSTGELFF.

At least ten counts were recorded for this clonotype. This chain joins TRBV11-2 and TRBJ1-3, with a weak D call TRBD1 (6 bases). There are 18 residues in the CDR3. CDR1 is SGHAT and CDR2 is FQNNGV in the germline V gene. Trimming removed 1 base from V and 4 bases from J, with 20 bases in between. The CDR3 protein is CASSLAFSRRGKGNTIYF. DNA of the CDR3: TGTGCCAGCAGCTTAGCATTCTCCCGCAGGGGAAAAGGAAACACCATATATTTT.

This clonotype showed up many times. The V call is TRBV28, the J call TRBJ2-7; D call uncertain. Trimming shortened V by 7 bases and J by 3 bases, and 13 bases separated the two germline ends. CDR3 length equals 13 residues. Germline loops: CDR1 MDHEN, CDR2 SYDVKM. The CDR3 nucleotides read TGTGCCAGCAACCCTTCTGTTGGCTACGAGCAGTACTTC. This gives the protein CASNPSVGYEQYF.

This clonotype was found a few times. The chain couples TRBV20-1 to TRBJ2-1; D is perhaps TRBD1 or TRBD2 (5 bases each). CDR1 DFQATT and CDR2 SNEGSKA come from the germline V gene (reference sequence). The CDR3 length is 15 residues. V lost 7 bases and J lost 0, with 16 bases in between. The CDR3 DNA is TGCAGTGTCCTACCCCCAGGGAGCTCCTACAATGAGCAGTTCTTC. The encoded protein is CSVLPPGSSYNEQFF.

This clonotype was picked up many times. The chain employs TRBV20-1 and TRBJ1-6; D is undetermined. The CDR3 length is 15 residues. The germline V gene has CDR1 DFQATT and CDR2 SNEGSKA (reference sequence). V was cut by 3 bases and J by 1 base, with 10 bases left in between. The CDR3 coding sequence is TGCAGTGCTAGTTATAAGGAGTCCTATAATTCACCCCTCCACTTT. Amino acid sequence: CSASYKESYNSPLHF.

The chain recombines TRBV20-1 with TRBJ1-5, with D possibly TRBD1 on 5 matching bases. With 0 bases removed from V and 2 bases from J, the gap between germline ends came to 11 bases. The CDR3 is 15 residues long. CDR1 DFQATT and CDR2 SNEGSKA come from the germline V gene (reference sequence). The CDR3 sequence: CSAREGARGNQPQHF. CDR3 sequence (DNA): TGCAGTGCTAGAGAAGGCGCCAGGGGCAATCAGCCCCAGCATTTT.

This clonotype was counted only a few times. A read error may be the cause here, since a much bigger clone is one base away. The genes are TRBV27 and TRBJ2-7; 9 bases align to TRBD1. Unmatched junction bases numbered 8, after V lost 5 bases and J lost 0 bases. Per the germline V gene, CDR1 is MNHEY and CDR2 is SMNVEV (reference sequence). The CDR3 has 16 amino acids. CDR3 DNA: TGTGCCAGCAGTCCCGGACAGGGGTCATGCTCCTACGAGCAGTACTTC. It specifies CASSPGQGSCSYEQYF.

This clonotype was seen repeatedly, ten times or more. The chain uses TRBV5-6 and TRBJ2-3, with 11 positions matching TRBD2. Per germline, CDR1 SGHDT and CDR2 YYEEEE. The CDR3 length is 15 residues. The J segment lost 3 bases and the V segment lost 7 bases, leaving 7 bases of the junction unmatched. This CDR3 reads CASQLAGVGTDTQYF. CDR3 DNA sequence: TGTGCCAGCCAACTAGCGGGAGTGGGGACAGATACGCAGTATTTT. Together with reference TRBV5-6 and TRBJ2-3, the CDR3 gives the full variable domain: DAGVTQSPTHLIKTRGQQVTLRCSPKSGHDTVSWYQQALGQGPQFIFQYYEEEERQRGNFPDRFSGHQFPNYSSELNVNALLLGDSALYLCASQLAGVGTDTQYFGPGTRLTVL.

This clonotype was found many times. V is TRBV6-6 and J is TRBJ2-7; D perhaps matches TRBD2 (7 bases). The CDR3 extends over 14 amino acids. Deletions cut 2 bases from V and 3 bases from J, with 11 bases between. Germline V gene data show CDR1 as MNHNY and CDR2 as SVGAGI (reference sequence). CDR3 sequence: CASSYEGGGYEQYF. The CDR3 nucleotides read TGTGCCAGCAGTTACGAGGGGGGGGGCTACGAGCAGTACTTC.

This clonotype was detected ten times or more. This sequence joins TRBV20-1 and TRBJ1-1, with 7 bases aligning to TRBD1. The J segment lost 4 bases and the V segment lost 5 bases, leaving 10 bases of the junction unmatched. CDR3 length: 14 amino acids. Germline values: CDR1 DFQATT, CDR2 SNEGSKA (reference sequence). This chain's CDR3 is CSAGSDREGTEAFF. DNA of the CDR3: TGCAGTGCTGGGAGTGACAGGGAGGGCACTGAAGCTTTCTTT.

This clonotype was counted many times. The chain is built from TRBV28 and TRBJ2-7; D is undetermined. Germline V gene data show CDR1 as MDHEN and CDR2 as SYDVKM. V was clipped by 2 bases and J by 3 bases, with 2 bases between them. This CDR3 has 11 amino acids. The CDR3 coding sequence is TGTGCCAGCAGTTTAGGCTACGAGCAGTACTTC. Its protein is CASSLGYEQYF.

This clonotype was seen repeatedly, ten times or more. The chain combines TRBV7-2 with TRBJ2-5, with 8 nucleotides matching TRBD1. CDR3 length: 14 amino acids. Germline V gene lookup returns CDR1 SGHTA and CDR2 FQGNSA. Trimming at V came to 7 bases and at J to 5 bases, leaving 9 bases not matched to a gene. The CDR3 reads CASTRTGRGETQYF. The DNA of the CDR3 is TGTGCCAGCACCCGGACAGGGCGGGGCGAGACCCAGTACTTC.

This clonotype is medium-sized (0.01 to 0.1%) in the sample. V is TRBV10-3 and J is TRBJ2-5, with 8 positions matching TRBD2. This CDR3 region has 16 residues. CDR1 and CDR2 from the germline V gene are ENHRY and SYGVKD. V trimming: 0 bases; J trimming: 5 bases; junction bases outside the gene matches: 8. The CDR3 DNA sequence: TGTGCCATCAGTGAGTCGAGCGGGGGAGTCGGGGAGACCCAGTACTTC. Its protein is CAISESSGGVGETQYF.

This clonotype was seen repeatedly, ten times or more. This CDR3 is CASRWTGGYTEAFF. The DNA of the CDR3 is TGTGCCAGCAGATGGACAGGGGGCTACACTGAAGCTTTCTTT. The chain carries TRBV6-6 and TRBJ1-1; 11 nucleotides match TRBD1. Germline lookup yields CDR1 MNHNY and CDR2 SVGAGI (reference sequence). V was pared by 6 bases and J by 3 bases, with 3 bases of the junction left unmatched. The CDR3 spans 14 residues.

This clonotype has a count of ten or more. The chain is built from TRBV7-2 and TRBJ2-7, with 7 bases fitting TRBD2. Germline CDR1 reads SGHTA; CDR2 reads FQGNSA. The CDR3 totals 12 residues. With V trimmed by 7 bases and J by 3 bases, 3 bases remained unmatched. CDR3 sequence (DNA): TGTGCCAGCAACTCGGGAGGCTACGAGCAGTACTTC. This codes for CASNSGGYEQYF.

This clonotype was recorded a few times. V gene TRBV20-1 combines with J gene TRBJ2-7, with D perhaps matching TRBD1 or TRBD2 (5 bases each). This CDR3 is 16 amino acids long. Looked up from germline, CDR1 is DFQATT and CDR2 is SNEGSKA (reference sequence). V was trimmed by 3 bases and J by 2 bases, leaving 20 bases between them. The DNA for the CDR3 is TGCAGTGCTAGCGAGAGGGGCGCGGGCAAAACCTACGAGCAGTACTTC. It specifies CSASERGAGKTYEQYF.

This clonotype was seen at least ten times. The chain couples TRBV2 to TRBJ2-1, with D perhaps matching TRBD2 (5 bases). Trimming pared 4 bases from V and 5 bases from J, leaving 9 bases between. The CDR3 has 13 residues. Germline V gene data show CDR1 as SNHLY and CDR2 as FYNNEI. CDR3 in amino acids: CASSGYGNNEQFF. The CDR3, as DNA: TGTGCCAGCAGTGGGTACGGGAACAATGAGCAGTTCTTC.

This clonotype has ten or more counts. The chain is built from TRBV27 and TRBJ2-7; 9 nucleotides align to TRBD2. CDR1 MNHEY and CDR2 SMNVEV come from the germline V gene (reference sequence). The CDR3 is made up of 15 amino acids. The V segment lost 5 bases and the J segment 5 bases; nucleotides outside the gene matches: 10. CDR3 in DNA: TGTGCCAGCAGTCCCATTGGCGGGAGGGGGAACGAGCAGTACTTC. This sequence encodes CASSPIGGRGNEQYF.

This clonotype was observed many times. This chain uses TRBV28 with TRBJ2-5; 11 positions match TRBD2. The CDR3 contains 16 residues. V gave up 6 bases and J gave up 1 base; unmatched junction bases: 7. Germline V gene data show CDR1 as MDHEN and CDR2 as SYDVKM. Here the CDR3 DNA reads TGTGCCAGCAGCCCTGGACTAGCGGGCATCCAAGAGACCCAGTACTTC. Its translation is CASSPGLAGIQETQYF.

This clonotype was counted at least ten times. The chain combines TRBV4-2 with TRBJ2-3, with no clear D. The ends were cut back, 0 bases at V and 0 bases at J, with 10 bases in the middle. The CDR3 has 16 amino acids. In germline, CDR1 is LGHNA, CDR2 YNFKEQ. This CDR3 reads CASSQDFLTSTDTQYF. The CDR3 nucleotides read TGTGCCAGCAGCCAAGATTTCCTTACTAGCACAGATACGCAGTATTTT.

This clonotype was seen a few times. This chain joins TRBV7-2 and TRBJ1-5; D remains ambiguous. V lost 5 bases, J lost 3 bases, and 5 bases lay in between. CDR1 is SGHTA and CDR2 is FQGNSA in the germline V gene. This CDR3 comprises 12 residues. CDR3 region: CASSLFNQPQHF. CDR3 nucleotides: TGTGCCAGCAGCCTTTTCAATCAGCCCCAGCATTTT.

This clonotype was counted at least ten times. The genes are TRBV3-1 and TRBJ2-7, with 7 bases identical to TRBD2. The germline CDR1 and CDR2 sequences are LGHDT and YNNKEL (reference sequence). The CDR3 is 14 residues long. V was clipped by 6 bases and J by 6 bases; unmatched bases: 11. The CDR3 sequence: CASSRSGTMGEQYF. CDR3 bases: TGTGCCAGCAGTCGGAGCGGGACTATGGGCGAGCAGTACTTC.

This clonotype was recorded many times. CDR3 DNA: TGTGCCAGCAGCCCAGACACGAACACCGGGGAGCTGTTTTTT. Its translation is CASSPDTNTGELFF. The chain uses TRBV7-2 and TRBJ2-2; D is uncertain. Germline V gene lookup returns CDR1 SGHTA and CDR2 FQGNSA. The CDR3 is made up of 14 amino acids. Trimming cost V 5 bases and J 0 bases, with 7 bases left between them. Using reference TRBV7-2 and TRBJ2-2 for the parts outside the CDR3, the full variable domain is GAGVSQSPSNKVTEKGKDVELRCDPISGHTALYWYRQSLGQGLEFLIYFQGNSAPDKSGLPSDRFSAERTGGSVSTLTIQRTQQEDSAVYLCASSPDTNTGELFFGEGSRLTVL.